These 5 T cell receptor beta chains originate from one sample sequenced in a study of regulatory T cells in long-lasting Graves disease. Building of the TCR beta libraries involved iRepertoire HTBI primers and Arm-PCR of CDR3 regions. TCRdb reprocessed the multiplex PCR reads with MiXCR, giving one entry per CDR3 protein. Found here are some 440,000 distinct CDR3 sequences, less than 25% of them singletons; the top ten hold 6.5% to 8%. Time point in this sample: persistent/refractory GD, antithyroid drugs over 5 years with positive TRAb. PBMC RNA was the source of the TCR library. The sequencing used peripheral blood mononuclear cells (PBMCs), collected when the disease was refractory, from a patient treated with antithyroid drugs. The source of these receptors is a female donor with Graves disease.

This CDR3 reads CASSQDRVSWNTEAFF. CDR3 DNA: TGTGCCAGCAGTCAGGACAGGGTTTCATGGAACACTGAAGCTTTCTTT. The V call is TRBV6-1, the J call TRBJ1-1; the match to TRBD1 covers 8 bases. Germline loops: CDR1 MNHNS, CDR2 SASEGT. The CDR3 length is 16 residues. The ends lost 5 bases at V and 1 base at J; junction bases unmatched: 9.

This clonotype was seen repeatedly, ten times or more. The CDR3 DNA follows: TGTGCCAGCAGCAAATCCTACGAGCAGTACTTC. This gives the protein CASSKSYEQYF. V gene TRBV12-3 or TRBV12-4 combines with J gene TRBJ2-7; D gene ambiguous. The CDR3 covers 11 residues. With 6 bases removed from V and 1 base from J, the gap between germline ends came to 4 bases.

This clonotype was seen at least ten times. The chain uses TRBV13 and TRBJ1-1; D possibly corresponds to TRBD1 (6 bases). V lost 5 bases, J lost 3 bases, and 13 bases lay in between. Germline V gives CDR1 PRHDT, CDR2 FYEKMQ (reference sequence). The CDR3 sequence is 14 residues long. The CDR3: CASSIQGGHTEAFF. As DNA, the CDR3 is TGTGCCAGCAGCATACAGGGAGGGCACACTGAAGCTTTCTTT.

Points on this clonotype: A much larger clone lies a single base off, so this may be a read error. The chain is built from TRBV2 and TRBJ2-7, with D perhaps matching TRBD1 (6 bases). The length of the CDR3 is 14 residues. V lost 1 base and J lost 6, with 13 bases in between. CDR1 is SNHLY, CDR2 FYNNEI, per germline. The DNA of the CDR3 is TGTGCCAGCAGTGAAGGGGGTGGGGGCGGCGAGCAGTACTTC. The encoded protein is CASSEGGGGGEQYF. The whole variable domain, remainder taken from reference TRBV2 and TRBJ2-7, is EPEVTQTPSHQVTQMGQEVILRCVPISNHLYFYWYRQILGQKVEFLVSFYNNEISEKSEIFDDQFSVERPDGSNFTLKIRSTKLEDSAMYFCASSEGGGGGEQYFGPGTRLTVT.

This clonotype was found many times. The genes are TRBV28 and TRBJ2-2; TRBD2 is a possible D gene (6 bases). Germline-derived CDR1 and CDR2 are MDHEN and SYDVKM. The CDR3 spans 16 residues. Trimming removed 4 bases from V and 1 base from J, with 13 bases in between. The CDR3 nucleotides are TGTGCCAGCAGTTGGGTCACTAGCCGGAACACCGGGGAGCTGTTTTTT. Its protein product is CASSWVTSRNTGELFF.